This T cell receptor beta chain is from a study of response to subunit inactivated influenza vaccine. This clonotype occurred many times. A read error may account for a junction end that differs from germline. The V gene's germline CDR1 is SSHAT and CDR2 FNYEAQ (reference sequence). The CDR3 extends over 17 amino acids. In TCRdb, the RT-PCR reads were re-called with MiXCR into one record per CDR3 protein. The sample holds approximately 490,000 distinct CDR3 sequences, approximately 7.3% seen once. The sequence derives from a man aged 45-69 years who received an inactivated influenza vaccine. V gene TRBV7-7 combines with J gene TRBJ1-2; D is possibly TRBD1 (5 bases). The source material was PBMCs from blood, sampled 23 months after vaccination. The CDR3, as DNA: TGTGCTAGCAGCCCCTTTCCGCGGGGCAGGGAAGGTGATGGCTACACCTTC. Translation: CASSPFPRGREGDGYTF.